This TCR beta chain was observed in a study of T cell repertoires in cytomegalovirus infection (dated by TCRdb to about 2019). Looking at the study overall: The peptide stimulations were aimed at well-studied HLA-B-restricted epitopes as well as recently identified HLA-C-restricted CMV epitopes, whose presentation resists viral immunomodulation. Donor HLA type was relevant to the analysis, as public TCR beta signatures indicated carriage of CMV infection together with the matching HLA type.

CDR3 length: 16 amino acids, cysteine to phenylalanine. The DNA shown is the 48-base CDR3, in frame from base 1. For this chain, trimming is 4 bases at the V end and 4 bases at the J end, and the number of junction bases without a gene match is 12. The germline V gene sets CDR1 to SGHTA and CDR2 to FQGNSA. This clonotype appeared many times. Its antigen is currently not known. The record has no base qualities; no much larger clone is one base away. Overall study outcomes, separate from this receptor: The ex vivo response was dominated by HLA-C-restricted CMV-specific TCR beta clonotypes, which also provided the single most frequent clonotype in two of eight donors. In both this cohort and an independent roughly 330-donor cohort, the cumulative frequency of public TCR beta family members distinguished carriers of CMV infection plus the relevant HLA type.

Sequencing was carried out with an Illumina HiSeq 1500. The public reads were run again by TCRdb, first through fastp at Q25 and then through MiXCR, and only productive beta chains were kept. CDR3 protein duplicates are merged, each entry listing the most common genes and DNA. The sample table holds under 850,000 distinct CDR3 sequences, of which roughly 30% were seen once. Jointly, the top ten make up 18% of the sample. Interpreted using the paper, the treatment or condition label stands for: in vitro stimulation with specific CMV peptide epitopes to enrich CMV-specific T cells. The chain employs TRBV7-2 and TRBJ1-1, and TRBD1 matches 7 of the central bases. The specimen comprised cultured PBMCs, sampled from culture after CMV antigen stimulation. This clonotype was obtained from a human donor in good health (CMV status not recorded). Some clones in this sample may be carry-over from other donors' samples. The nucleotide sequence is TGTGCCAGCAGCTCCCCTCTAGGTGGACAGGCCACTGAAGCTTTCTTT. Its translation is CASSSPLGGQATEAFF.